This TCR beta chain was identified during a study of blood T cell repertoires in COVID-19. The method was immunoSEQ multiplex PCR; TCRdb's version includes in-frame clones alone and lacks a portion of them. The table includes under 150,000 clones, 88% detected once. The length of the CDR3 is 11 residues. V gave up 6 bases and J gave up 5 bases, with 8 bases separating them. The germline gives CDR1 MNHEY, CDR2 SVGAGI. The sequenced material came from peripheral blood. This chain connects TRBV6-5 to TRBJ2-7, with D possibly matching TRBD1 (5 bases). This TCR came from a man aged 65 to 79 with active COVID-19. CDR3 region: CASRGRNEQYF. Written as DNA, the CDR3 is TGTGCCAGCAGGGGGCGGAACGAGCAGTACTTC.